This is a list of T cell receptor beta chains from one sample in a study of cytomegalovirus exposure and HLA in healthy donors. Repertoires were generated with immunoSEQ multiplex PCR, while TCRdb's copy carries only in-frame clones and drops some. The sample comprises approximately 100,000 clones, roughly three quarters of which are singletons, and about a tenth rests with the top ten. Sequencing was performed on PBMCs. The source of these receptors is a man aged 40-50 years in good health and CMV-seropositive. The CDR3 runs from the conserved cysteine through the conserved F or W. Fields, in order: J gene, V gene, D gene, clone size, CDR3 protein, CDR3 DNA. The D gene is left open where the match is weak. Not every row has a clone size; where given, it reads once, few, many or a size class.

>TRBJ2-1|TRBV4-1|TRBD2|.
CASNLLAGGTNEQFF
TGCGCCAGCAACCTACTAGCGGGAGGAACCAATGAGCAGTTCTTC
>TRBJ1-4|TRBV5-1|TRBD1|.
CASASGGQGNEKLFF
TGCGCCAGCGCCAGTGGGGGACAGGGAAATGAAAAACTGTTTTTT
>TRBJ2-7|TRBV7-9|TRBD2|.
CASSLTQTSGTHDF
TGTGCCAGCAGCCTAACCCAGACTAGCGGGACCCATGACTTC
>TRBJ2-7|TRBV11-2|.|.
CASGQSSYEQYF
TGTGCCAGCGGCCAGTCGTCCTACGAGCAGTACTTC
>TRBJ1-5|TRBV5-5|TRBD1|.
CASSSGQGRQPQHF
TGTGCCAGCAGCTCCGGACAGGGGAGGCAGCCCCAGCATTTT
>TRBJ2-7|TRBV4-1|TRBD2|once
CASRKLAGVSYEQYF
TGCGCCAGCCGCAAGCTAGCGGGAGTTTCCTACGAGCAGTACTTC
>TRBJ2-7|TRBV6-5|.|.
CASSGGFTEEQYF
TGTGCCAGCTCTGGGGGGTTTACGGAGGAGCAGTACTTC
>TRBJ1-1|TRBV30|.|.
CAWTRLKSGALNTEAFF
TGTGCCTGGACTAGATTAAAATCAGGGGCCCTAAACACTGAAGCTTTCTTT
>TRBJ2-1|TRBV27|TRBD1|few
CASSWTGNEQFF
TGTGCCAGCAGTTGGACAGGGAATGAGCAGTTCTTC
>TRBJ1-2|TRBV15|TRBD1|.
CATSRGSTGAHGYTF
TGTGCCACCAGCAGGGGGTCAACAGGGGCACATGGCTACACCTTC
>TRBJ1-2|TRBV11-2|.|.
CASIPKTEPNYGYTF
TGTGCCAGCATCCCTAAGACTGAGCCTAACTATGGCTACACCTTC
>TRBJ1-5|TRBV9|TRBD1|.
CASSPMDRENQPQHF
TGTGCCAGCAGCCCAATGGACAGGGAGAATCAGCCCCAGCATTTT
>TRBJ2-1|TRBV11-3|TRBD1|.
CASGTGDNEQFF
TGTGCCTCCGGGACAGGGGACAATGAGCAGTTCTTC
>TRBJ1-2|TRBV29-1|.|.
CSVDNRINYGYTF
TGCAGCGTTGACAACAGGATCAACTATGGCTACACCTTC
>TRBJ1-5|TRBV6-7|.|.
CARMTGGGQPQHF
TGTGCCAGAATGACGGGCGGGGGACAGCCCCAGCATTTT
>TRBJ2-1|TRBV19|TRBD2|.
CASSGLAGAEINNEQFF
TGTGCCAGTTCCGGACTAGCGGGAGCAGAGATTAACAATGAGCAGTTCTTC
>TRBJ1-2|TRBV7-6|.|.
CASSRGVTGDGYTF
TGTGCCAGCAGCCGGGGGGTTACCGGGGATGGCTACACCTTC
>TRBJ1-2|TRBV7-8|.|.
CASSLSGTDGYTF
TGTGCCAGCAGCCTCAGCGGGACGGATGGCTACACCTTC
>TRBJ2-5|TRBV5-1|TRBD2|.
CASSPGTSGQETQYF
TGCGCCAGCAGCCCCGGGACTAGCGGCCAAGAGACCCAGTACTTC
>TRBJ2-3|TRBV6-1|TRBD1|.
CASSEGTGIDTQYF
TGTGCCAGCAGTGAAGGGACAGGGATAGATACGCAGTATTTT
>TRBJ1-1|TRBV6-5|.|once
CASSYSSRAETEAFF
TGTGCCAGCAGTTACTCGAGCAGGGCTGAAACTGAAGCTTTCTTT
>TRBJ2-1|TRBV19|.|.
CASTLTIERKPTNEQFF
TGTGCCAGTACTCTCACGATCGAGCGGAAGCCTACGAATGAGCAGTTCTTC
>TRBJ1-5|TRBV19|.|.
CASSKHRMGTNQPQHF
TGTGCCAGTAGTAAACACAGGATGGGGACTAATCAGCCCCAGCATTTT
>TRBJ2-3|TRBV9|.|.
CASSPYGDTDTQYF
TGTGCCAGCAGCCCATACGGAGACACAGATACGCAGTATTTT
>TRBJ2-2|TRBV4-1|TRBD2|.
CASSQRIAGVGTGELFF
TGCGCCAGCAGCCAGAGAATAGCGGGAGTGGGCACCGGGGAGCTGTTTTTT
>TRBJ1-2|TRBV29-1|.|.
CSVEDSNKANYGYTF
TGCAGCGTTGAAGATAGCAACAAAGCTAACTATGGCTACACCTTC
>TRBJ1-5|TRBV7-6|TRBD1|.
CASSSGGYSNQPQHF
TGTGCCAGCAGCTCAGGGGGCTATAGCAATCAGCCCCAGCATTTT
>TRBJ1-1|TRBV27|TRBD1|.
CASSLGTGVTEAFF
TGTGCCAGCAGTTTAGGGACAGGGGTCACTGAAGCTTTCTTT
>TRBJ2-2|TRBV7-2|TRBD1|few
CASSLETGGIGELFF
TGTGCCAGCAGCTTAGAGACAGGGGGCATCGGGGAGCTGTTTTTT
>TRBJ2-7|TRBV5-1|TRBD1|.
CASSPGQAFGVYEQYF
TGCGCCAGCAGCCCTGGACAGGCCTTTGGGGTTTACGAGCAGTACTTC
>TRBJ2-5|TRBV7-8|.|once
CASSLEGLEETQYF
TGTGCCAGCAGCTTAGAGGGGCTGGAAGAGACCCAGTACTTC
>TRBJ1-6|TRBV5-6|.|once
CASSLYLSLRNSPLHF
TGTGCCAGCAGCTTGTATCTGTCGCTGCGCAATTCACCCCTCCACTTT
>TRBJ2-5|TRBV4-2|.|.
CASSQAFSGTPQETQYF
TGTGCCAGCAGCCAAGCGTTTTCCGGGACACCGCAAGAGACCCAGTACTTC
>TRBJ1-4|TRBV9|.|few
CASSPPPGVGDNEKLFF
TGTGCCAGCAGCCCCCCTCCGGGAGTCGGTGATAATGAAAAACTGTTTTTT
>TRBJ1-2|TRBV2|TRBD1|.
CASSKGAGGYTF
TGTGCCAGCAGTAAGGGGGCGGGAGGCTACACCTTC
>TRBJ1-1|TRBV9|.|.
CASSVDFVNSEAFF
TGTGCCAGCAGCGTAGACTTTGTGAACAGCGAAGCTTTCTTT
>TRBJ1-4|TRBV18|.|.
CASSPTRGTNEKLFF
TGTGCCAGCTCACCTACCAGGGGAACTAATGAAAAACTGTTTTTT
>TRBJ1-5|TRBV19|.|.
CASSILGPPPQHF
TGTGCCAGTAGTATATTGGGGCCGCCGCCCCAGCATTTT